This T cell receptor (beta chain) was retrieved from a study of OX40 agonist ivuxolimab in advanced cancers. Turning to the study itself: The patients' treatment was ivuxolimab, an agonistic anti-OX40 (CD134) antibody.

In regard to this clone: As yet, its antigen is unknown.

Germline CDR1 reads MNHNY; CDR2 reads SVGAGI (reference sequence). The CDR3 runs 12 residues. The V and J ends lost 4 bases and 7 bases respectively, with 10 bases between them. Whole-study results and caveats: At doses 0.1 to 3.0 mg/kg, CD4+ and CD8+ clones expanded. CD8+ T cells averaged more expanded clones than CD4+.

Libraries were prepared by immunoSEQ multiplex PCR; TCRdb keeps only in-frame clonotypes and omits some of them. The sample includes around 20,000 clones, 80% to 90% seen only once; the top ten take about 16%. Blood draws occurred at baseline, cycle 4 day 1, and cycle 7 day 1. This clonotype originated in an adult with an advanced solid tumor such as melanoma, head and neck, liver or kidney cancer. The gene calls are TRBV6-6 and TRBJ1-1; tentative D call: TRBD1 (6 bases). Sequenced here: CD4+ or CD8+ T cells sorted from blood, sampled in a trial of the OX40 agonist ivuxolimab. The CDR3 nucleotides read TGTGCCAGCAGTTCACAGGGAGGTGAAGCTTTCTTT. Protein product: CASSSQGGEAFF.